This T cell receptor beta chain was identified in a study of neurological immune-mediated disorders. Study-wide points: There was no clinical or MRI feature that was associated with the multiple sclerosis repertoire cluster. HTLV-1-associated myelopathy ranked highest for TCR clonal expansion and multiple sclerosis lowest, beneath healthy controls. There were no CDR3 amino acid sequences shared by expanded clones across subjects, a result suggesting private repertoires in all groups.

This clonotype has only a few counts. Its matching antigen is unknown. The making of cDNA relied on 5'RACE with 10-nucleotide random UMIs. Each CDR3 protein is one row after TCRdb ran MiXCR on the 5' RACE reads. The profile shows 50,000 or so distinct CDR3 sequences, around 3.5% of them singletons. Germline V gives CDR1 ENHRY, CDR2 SYGVKD. The V and J ends lost 5 bases and 0 bases respectively, with 10 bases between them. The CDR3 has 14 residues. Sequenced sample: PBMCs. This TCR derives from a man in his forties with multiple sclerosis. The V call is TRBV10-3, the J call TRBJ1-1; no definite D call. CDR3 protein: CAISTDGLNTEAFF. CDR3 coding DNA: TGTGCCATCAGTACTGACGGCCTGAACACTGAAGCTTTCTTT.